This T cell receptor (beta chain) was documented in a study of Graves' ophthalmopathy and Graves' hyperthyroidism. The wider study: Over 18 months of follow-up, stable hyperthyroidism required that no ophthalmopathy appear.

Amplified material comprised TCR beta CDR3 regions derived from RNA transcripts. The first round was an RT-PCR with HTBI primers, and the second round was a multiplex PCR. TCRdb independently ran MiXCR on the multiplex PCR reads; one entry per CDR3 protein. The sample lists about 600,000 distinct CDR3 sequences; under 45% were seen once. To note about this clonotype: Its specificity is not known.

Hyperthyroidism patients, all newly diagnosed, had under 2 months' duration and ages of 18 to 65. Study outcomes and limitations: In blood appeared most of the expanded thyroid clonotypes whose frequency exceeded 0.001.

The CDR3 length is 14 residues. J gave up 1 base and V 6 bases, and 5 bases lay outside the gene matches. Germline lookup yields CDR1 MDHEN and CDR2 SYDVKM. The chain uses TRBV28 and TRBJ1-1; 7 bases map to TRBD1. Sequenced: peripheral blood or thyroid tissue (not recorded which). The receptor's source is an adult man with Graves' hyperthyroidism. The CDR3 reads CASSGQAPNTEAFF. The CDR3 DNA follows: TGTGCCAGCAGCGGACAGGCTCCGAACACTGAAGCTTTCTTT.